Below, 9 T cell receptor beta chains from the same sample are listed, as sequenced in a study of blood T cell repertoires in COVID-19. Libraries were prepared by immunoSEQ multiplex PCR; TCRdb keeps only in-frame clonotypes and omits some of them. Seen here are some 330,000 clones, less than 90% observed once, and the top ten hold approximately 4.7%. The specimen was PBMCs or T cells enriched from blood (not recorded which). These receptor sequences come from a woman between 45 and 60 years old who had recovered from COVID-19.

The chain links TRBV28 to TRBJ2-7; 8 positions match TRBD1. The V gene end was trimmed by 5 bases and the J gene end by 6 bases; junction bases not matched to a gene: 9. The CDR3 totals 14 residues. Germline CDR1 is MDHEN and CDR2 is SYDVKM. CDR3 residues: CASSKNRGAREQYF. Written as DNA, the CDR3 is TGTGCCAGCAGTAAAAACAGGGGGGCACGCGAGCAGTACTTC.

This chain connects TRBV3-1 (or the pseudogene TRBV3-2) to TRBJ2-5, with 8 bases lining up with TRBD1. Germline V gives CDR1 LGHDT, CDR2 YNNKEL (reference sequence). J lost 1 base, V lost 6 bases, and 10 bases had no gene match. The CDR3 loop spans 16 amino acids. CDR3 amino acids: CASRPTGTGIQETQYF. The CDR3 coding sequence is TGTGCCAGCAGACCGACCGGGACAGGTATCCAAGAGACCCAGTACTTC.

The chain couples TRBV11-3 to TRBJ1-2; weak D call: TRBD1 (5 bases). Looked up from germline, CDR1 is SGHNT and CDR2 is YENEEA. V lost 3 bases and J lost 4, with 15 bases in between. The CDR3 spans 15 residues. CDR3 sequence reads: CASSFIPQGLYGYTF. The CDR3 nucleotides are TGTGCCAGCAGCTTTATCCCGCAGGGCCTCTATGGCTACACCTTC.

The chain carries TRBV4-3 and TRBJ1-3; D gene uncertain. This CDR3 region has 16 residues. The V and J ends lost 1 base and 0 bases respectively, with 10 bases between them. CDR1 is LGHNA and CDR2 is YSLEER in the germline V gene. DNA for the CDR3: TGCGCCAGCAGCCAAGTCGGAGCAGCCTCTGGAAACACCATATATTTT. Its translation is CASSQVGAASGNTIYF.

The CDR3 DNA reads TGTGCCACCAGTAACCGGGACAGGGAAGGTGGGAACACTGAAGCTTTCTTT. Its translation is CATSNRDREGGNTEAFF. The chain couples TRBV24-1 to TRBJ1-1; 9 bases agree with TRBD1. The V gene's germline CDR1 is KGHDR and CDR2 SFDVKD. The CDR3 has 17 amino acids. V lost 6 bases to trimming and J lost 1 base; unmatched junction nucleotides: 11.

The V gene is TRBV7-2, the J gene TRBJ2-7; tentative D call: TRBD1 (6 bases). Germline V lookup: CDR1 SGHTA, CDR2 FQGNSA. The CDR3 runs 14 residues. Trimming cost V 0 bases and J 3 bases, with 9 bases left between them. CDR3 bases: TGTGCCAGCAGCTTAGCACAGGGATTCTACGAGCAGTACTTC. Translated, it gives CASSLAQGFYEQYF.

This chain's CDR3 is CASSLPSSQAFF. The CDR3 nucleotides read TGTGCCAGCAGCCTCCCTAGTTCACAAGCTTTCTTT. The chain combines TRBV3-1 (or the pseudogene TRBV3-2) with TRBJ1-1; D is ambiguous. The CDR3 is 12 amino acids. Trimming removed 4 bases from V and 9 bases from J, with 12 bases in between. Germline assignment: CDR1 LGHDT and CDR2 YNNKEL (reference sequence).

This chain uses TRBV5-4 with TRBJ2-5; D might be TRBD2 (5 bases). Germline V gene data show CDR1 as SGHNT and CDR2 as YYREEE (reference sequence). V dropped 5 bases and J dropped 0 bases, with 20 bases sitting between them. CDR3 size: 17 residues. Here the CDR3 reads CASSKSGGVAYQETQYF. CDR3 nucleotides: TGTGCCAGCAGTAAATCAGGAGGAGTAGCGTACCAAGAGACCCAGTACTTC.

The chain employs TRBV7-2 and TRBJ1-2, with TRBD1 identical over 12 bases. Germline values: CDR1 SGHTA, CDR2 FQGNSA. Trimming took 2 bases from V and 4 from J; bases not matched to a gene: 11. This CDR3 contains 18 residues. The CDR3 loop is CASSLFRDRGHFGYGYTF. The CDR3 nucleotides read TGTGCCAGCAGCTTATTTAGGGACAGGGGGCATTTTGGCTATGGCTACACCTTC.